These T cell receptor beta chains were read from a single sample in a study of radiation and T cells in renal cell carcinoma. The protocol was immunoSEQ multiplex PCR, while the TCRdb copy is restricted to in-frame clones and leaves out a portion. Found here are 45,000 or so clones, 65% to 90% of them singletons; the top ten hold 30% to 35%. Sequences were derived from blood, sampled from a patient whose treatment included radiotherapy and nephrectomy. The receptors originated from a woman in her seventies with renal cell carcinoma. Each CDR3 is given with its conserved first and last residue. D genes are given only for firm matches. For some rows the clone size is stated as once, few or many, or as a class when expanded; others skip it.

len | j_gene | d_gene | v_gene | abundance | CDR3aa | CDR3nt
13 | TRBJ1-1 | . | TRBV6-5 | . | CASSVTENTEAFF | TGTGCCAGCAGCGTGACAGAGAACACTGAAGCTTTCTTT
13 | TRBJ1-2 | . | TRBV28 | . | CAGSTGNNYGYTF | TGTGCCGGATCGACAGGAAATAACTATGGCTACACCTTC
14 | TRBJ2-2 | TRBD1 | TRBV9 | . | CASSDDRDTGELFF | TGTGCCAGCAGCGACGACAGGGATACCGGGGAGCTGTTTTTT
14 | TRBJ2-5 | . | TRBV7-9 | . | CASSNGQVQETQYF | TGTGCCAGCAGTAACGGGCAGGTTCAAGAGACCCAGTACTTC
16 | TRBJ2-7 | TRBD2 | TRBV6-1 | . | CASSELATSGVYEQYF | TGTGCCAGCAGTGAACTTGCGACTAGCGGGGTGTACGAGCAGTACTTC
14 | TRBJ2-7 | . | TRBV9 | . | CASSVGLGGSEQYF | TGTGCCAGCAGCGTAGGACTCGGGGGAAGCGAGCAGTACTTC
15 | TRBJ2-5 | TRBD1 | TRBV5-1 | . | CASRYSDRATETQYF | TGCGCCAGCAGGTATTCGGACAGGGCGACCGAGACCCAGTACTTC
13 | TRBJ2-1 | . | TRBV21-1 | . | CASSKADGPIGFF | TGTGCCAGCAGCAAAGCGGATGGGCCCATTGGGTTCTTC
14 | TRBJ2-4 | TRBD1 | TRBV19 | . | CASSMTGVGNIQYF | TGTGCCAGTAGTATGACAGGGGTAGGAAACATTCAGTACTTC
14 | TRBJ1-5 | . | TRBV6-5 | few | CASSDSRGGQPQHF | TGTGCCAGCTCGGACAGTCGCGGGGGTCAGCCCCAGCATTTT
15 | TRBJ1-2 | . | TRBV5-6 | . | CASSFGPGTGYGYTF | .
15 | TRBJ2-7 | . | TRBV19 | . | CASSPRELSSYEQYF | TGTGCCAGTAGTCCCCGCGAGCTTAGCTCCTACGAGCAGTACTTC
14 | TRBJ1-5 | TRBD1 | TRBV6-1 | . | CASRDLQGVRPQHF | TGTGCCAGCAGAGACTTACAGGGGGTACGGCCCCAGCATTTT
15 | TRBJ1-5 | TRBD1 | TRBV7-8 | . | CASSPPGGRNQPQHF | TGTGCCAGCAGCCCGCCAGGGGGACGCAATCAGCCCCAGCATTTT
15 | TRBJ2-2 | . | TRBV19 | . | CASSIRGRDGGELFF | TGTGCCAGTAGTATAAGGGGCAGGGATGGCGGGGAGCTGTTTTTT
14 | TRBJ1-1 | . | TRBV19 | . | CASTSDQTNTEAFF | TGTGCCAGTACTTCTGACCAGACGAACACTGAAGCTTTCTTT
14 | TRBJ1-5 | TRBD1 | TRBV19 | . | CASSWTGNDQPQHF | TGTGCCAGTAGTTGGACAGGGAATGATCAGCCCCAGCATTTT
14 | TRBJ2-1 | . | TRBV6-5 | . | CASSSPGERNEQFF | TGTGCCAGCAGTTCGCCAGGGGAGAGGAATGAGCAGTTCTTC
13 | TRBJ2-3 | . | TRBV19 | . | CASIAPYTDTQYF | TGTGCCAGTATAGCCCCCTACACAGATACGCAGTATTTT
13 | TRBJ2-7 | . | TRBV7-8 | . | CASSLGLGYEQYF | TGTGCCAGCAGCCTGGGACTGGGCTACGAGCAGTACTTC
14 | TRBJ2-4 | TRBD1 | TRBV27 | . | CASRQGPSLGIQYF | TGTGCCAGCAGACAGGGGCCTAGCCTAGGGATTCAGTACTTC
13 | TRBJ1-2 | . | TRBV27 | . | CASSFAGVSGYTF | TGTGCCAGCAGTTTCGCGGGGGTGAGTGGCTACACCTTC
14 | TRBJ2-7 | TRBD2 | TRBV2 | . | CASPGTSGSGEQYF | TGTGCCAGCCCGGGGACTAGCGGGAGTGGCGAGCAGTACTTC
13 | TRBJ1-2 | . | TRBV4-3 | once | CASSQAGAYGYTF | TGCGCCAGCAGCCAAGCCGGGGCCTATGGCTACACCTTC
14 | TRBJ2-2 | . | TRBV19 | once | CASISSRGFGELFF | TGTGCCAGTATCTCGAGCCGGGGTTTCGGGGAGCTGTTTTTT
15 | TRBJ2-5 | . | TRBV25-1 | . | CASSTGQQLQETQYF | TGTGCCAGCAGTACAGGACAGCAACTACAAGAGACCCAGTACTTC
14 | TRBJ2-7 | . | TRBV5-6 | . | CASSPGHFRGEQYF | TGTGCCAGCAGCCCGGGACACTTTAGGGGCGAGCAGTACTTC
17 | TRBJ1-2 | . | TRBV4-2 | . | CASSPGQGQPLSYGYTF | TGTGCCAGCAGCCCCGGGCAGGGTCAACCACTCTCTTATGGCTACACCTTC
16 | TRBJ2-1 | . | TRBV5-4 | . | CASSFSLGTAYNEQFF | TGTGCCAGCAGCTTCTCACTCGGGACGGCTTACAATGAGCAGTTCTTC
16 | TRBJ2-2 | TRBD2 | TRBV10-1 | . | CASNLLAEANTGELFF | TGCGCCAGCAACCTACTAGCGGAGGCGAACACCGGGGAGCTGTTTTTT
14 | TRBJ2-7 | . | TRBV6-5 | . | CASRPSGTLYEQYF | TGTGCCAGCAGGCCATCCGGGACACTATACGAGCAGTACTTC
18 | TRBJ2-6 | . | TRBV7-2 | . | CASSVGQLDTSGANVLTF | TGTGCCAGCAGCGTAGGACAGCTCGACACCTCTGGGGCCAACGTCCTGACTTTC
12 | TRBJ2-1 | . | TRBV12-5 | . | CASGQSYNEQFF | TGTGCTAGTGGACAGAGCTACAATGAGCAGTTCTTC
16 | TRBJ2-3 | . | TRBV5-1 | . | CASSPAGTRTTDTQYF | TGCGCCAGCAGCCCGGCAGGGACCCGCACCACAGATACGCAGTATTTT
15 | TRBJ2-1 | TRBD1 | TRBV7-9 | . | CASSPPGGEYNEQFF | TGTGCCAGCAGCCCCCCAGGGGGAGAGTACAATGAGCAGTTCTTC
17 | TRBJ1-6 | . | TRBV21-1 | once | CASSKRPDRGEDSPLHF | TGTGCCAGCAGCAAAAGGCCGGACAGGGGGGAGGATTCACCCCTCCACTTT
12 | TRBJ2-1 | . | TRBV4-1 | . | CASSQENNEQFF | TGCGCCAGCAGCCAAGAGAACAATGAGCAGTTCTTC
15 | TRBJ1-1 | TRBD1 | TRBV2 | few | CASRTDRGVNTEAFF | TGTGCCAGCAGGACGGACAGGGGGGTGAACACTGAAGCTTTCTTT
15 | TRBJ2-5 | . | TRBV15 | . | CATSRDRGLQETQYF | TGTGCCACCAGCAGAGACCGGGGACTCCAAGAGACCCAGTACTTC
14 | TRBJ1-2 | . | TRBV5-1 | . | CASSFRDINYGYTF | TGCGCCAGCAGCTTCCGGGACATTAACTATGGCTACACCTTC
15 | TRBJ1-5 | TRBD1 | TRBV19 | . | CASSMTGDRNQPQHF | TGTGCCAGTAGTATGACAGGGGACCGCAATCAGCCCCAGCATTTT
16 | TRBJ2-2 | . | TRBV5-1 | . | CASSLGSFSITGELFF | TGCGCCAGCAGCTTGGGGTCGTTTTCGATTACCGGGGAGCTGTTTTTT
11 | TRBJ2-1 | . | TRBV5-6 | . | CASSSYNEQFF | TGTGCCAGCAGCTCGTACAATGAGCAGTTCTTC
16 | TRBJ2-2 | TRBD2 | TRBV19 | . | CASSIGLAKNTGELFF | TGTGCCAGTAGTATCGGACTAGCGAAAAACACCGGGGAGCTGTTTTTT
15 | TRBJ2-7 | TRBD1 | TRBV5-1 | . | CASSHGTGGIREQYF | TGCGCCAGCAGCCACGGGACAGGGGGTATCCGAGAGCAGTACTTC
14 | TRBJ2-5 | . | TRBV7-6 | . | CASSSRVALETQYF | TGTGCCAGCAGCTCCCGGGTAGCCCTAGAGACCCAGTACTTC
12 | TRBJ1-2 | . | TRBV2 | few | CASSEGAYGYTF | TGTGCCAGCAGTGAAGGGGCATATGGCTACACCTTC
14 | TRBJ2-1 | TRBD2 | TRBV27 | . | CASSLGREDNEQFF | TGTGCCAGCAGTCTAGGGCGGGAGGACAATGAGCAGTTCTTC
16 | TRBJ2-1 | TRBD2 | TRBV5-5 | . | CASSRALAGGGNEQFF | TGTGCCAGCAGCCGTGCACTAGCGGGAGGCGGCAATGAGCAGTTCTTC
12 | TRBJ1-2 | . | TRBV28 | . | CASRTVNYGYTF | TGTGCCAGCAGGACCGTTAACTATGGCTACACCTTC
14 | TRBJ1-4 | . | TRBV5-1 | . | CASSLNPTNEKLFF | TGCGCCAGCAGCTTAAATCCAACTAATGAAAAACTGTTTTTT
19 | TRBJ1-6 | . | TRBV6-1 | . | CASSGRDTGSQGYNSPLHF | TGTGCCAGCAGTGGCCGGGACACAGGGTCTCAAGGATATAATTCACCCCTCCACTTT
12 | TRBJ2-2 | . | TRBV6-5 | . | CASRDSTGELFF | TGTGCCAGCAGGGACAGCACCGGGGAGCTGTTTTTT
14 | TRBJ2-7 | . | TRBV6-5 | . | CASSRTVGLYEQYF | TGTGCCAGCAGTCGGACAGTGGGACTCTACGAGCAGTACTTC
15 | TRBJ2-3 | TRBD1 | TRBV5-1 | . | CASSGTGGFTDTQYF | TGCGCCAGCAGCGGGACAGGGGGCTTCACAGATACGCAGTATTTT
15 | TRBJ2-6 | . | TRBV7-9 | . | CASSPPYSGANVLTF | TGTGCCAGCAGCCCCCCATACTCTGGGGCCAACGTCCTGACTTTC
15 | TRBJ2-2 | . | TRBV7-2 | . | CASSLSVGDTGELFF | TGTGCCAGCAGCTTAAGCGTGGGGGACACCGGGGAGCTGTTTTTT
9 | TRBJ2-5 | . | TRBV28 | . | CASSLRKYF | TGTGCCAGCAGTTTACGTAAGTACTTC
14 | TRBJ2-7 | TRBD1 | TRBV27 | . | CASTRDRGLDEQYF | TGTGCCAGCACCCGGGACAGGGGTCTCGACGAGCAGTACTTC